These 8 T cell receptor beta chains share one sample of origin, sequenced in a study of molecular identifiers for immune sequencing clone quantification. One entry per CDR3 protein, called by TCRdb with MiXCR from the PCR reads. The sample contains around 460,000 distinct CDR3 sequences, 20% to 25% of which appear only once. The sequenced sample consisted of naive CD8+ T cells from blood, with Jurkat cell RNA spiked in. Subset specified: FACS-sorted CD8+CD4-CCR7+CD45RA+ naive T cells. The receptor set was obtained from a human donor in good health. Some libraries in this study had Jurkat cell RNA spiked in.

This clonotype has at least ten counts. The J gene is TRBJ1-1, the V gene TRBV29-1, with a possible D match to TRBD1 (5 bases). Germline assignment: CDR1 SQVTM and CDR2 ANQGSEA. The CDR3 extends over 14 amino acids. The ends were cut back, 4 bases at V and 1 base at J, with 13 bases in the middle. CDR3 residues: CSVVGREGNTEAFF. The CDR3 DNA reads as TGCAGCGTTGTCGGCAGGGAAGGGAACACTGAAGCTTTCTTT.

The sample holds a few counts of this clonotype. The chain uses TRBV20-1 and TRBJ1-1, with unresolved D. V lost 0 bases and J lost 1, with 9 bases in between. The CDR3 totals 14 residues. Germline values: CDR1 DFQATT, CDR2 SNEGSKA (reference sequence). This CDR3 is CSARDLNGNTEAFF. CDR3 nucleotide sequence: TGCAGTGCTAGAGATTTAAATGGGAACACTGAAGCTTTCTTT.

With respect to this clonotype: This clone may be a read error of a much larger clone one base away. The J gene is TRBJ2-1, the V gene TRBV5-4, with 9 positions matching TRBD2. Per germline, CDR1 SGHNT and CDR2 YYREEE (reference sequence). There are 14 residues in the CDR3. After removal of 2 bases from V and 5 bases from J, the junction contained 2 bases not matched to a gene. CDR3 amino acids: CASSFSGSHNEQFF. CDR3 nucleotide sequence: TGTGCCAGCAGCTTTAGCGGGAGTCACAATGAGCAGTTCTTC.

A single count supports this clonotype. A clone one base away is much larger, so this may be a read error. The J gene is TRBJ2-4, the V gene TRBV5-1; 7 bases line up with TRBD1. The CDR3 loop spans 14 amino acids. Germline V gives CDR1 SGHRS, CDR2 YFSETQ. Trimming took 4 bases from V and 4 from J; bases not matched to a gene: 5. The CDR3 coding sequence is TGCGCCAGCAGCACGGGACAGCCAAAAAACATTCAGTACTTC. Residues: CASSTGQPKNIQYF.

The sample holds many counts of this clonotype. The J gene is TRBJ2-5, the V gene TRBV20-1; TRBD1 or TRBD2 may be the D gene (5 bases each). Germline-derived CDR1 and CDR2 are DFQATT and SNEGSKA (reference sequence). V lost 5 bases to trimming and J lost 1 base, with 14 bases between them. This CDR3 spans 14 amino acids. The CDR3 is CSAGDRDPQETQYF. CDR3 DNA: TGCAGTGCTGGGGACCGAGACCCCCAAGAGACCCAGTACTTC.

Concerning this clonotype itself: Here the CDR3 omits its conserved ending phenylalanine or tryptophan, so a read error is the likely source. The chain uses TRBV29-1 and TRBJ2-3; D unresolved. V was trimmed by 7 bases and J by 2 bases, leaving 13 bases between them. The CDR3 is 13 amino acids. CDR1 and CDR2 (germline): SQVTM, ANQGSEA. CDR3 region: CSERLSNTDTQYL. The CDR3 DNA is TGCAGCGAGAGACTTAGTAACACAGATACGCAGTATCTT.

This clonotype occurred a few times. The chain recombines TRBV20-1 with TRBJ1-3, with unresolved D. Trimming cost V 0 bases and J 1 base, with 13 bases left between them. The CDR3 covers 16 residues. CDR1 and CDR2 from the germline V gene are DFQATT and SNEGSKA (reference sequence). This chain's CDR3 is CSARDTTEQSGNTIYF. CDR3 DNA sequence: TGCAGTGCTAGAGATACGACGGAGCAATCTGGAAACACCATATATTTT.

Remarks on this clonotype: A junction end diverges from the germline sequence, so it may reflect a read error. V and J are TRBV6-6 and TRBJ2-3; D may be TRBD1 (6 bases). The CDR3 extends over 14 amino acids. Germline assignment: CDR1 MNHNY and CDR2 SVGAGI (reference sequence). CDR3: CASTLTGLTGTQYF. As DNA, the CDR3 is TGTGCCAGCACCCTCACCGGGTTGACAGGTACGCAGTATTTT.